These 22 T cell receptor beta chains were sequenced from one sample in a study of blood T cell repertoires in COVID-19. Repertoires were generated with immunoSEQ multiplex PCR, while TCRdb's copy carries only in-frame clones and drops some. The repertoire holds a few hundred thousand clones, with over 75% as singletons. Material: PBMCs or T cells enriched from blood (not recorded which). These receptors were collected from a man younger than 40 who had recovered from COVID-19.

The chain carries TRBV3-1 (or the pseudogene TRBV3-2) and TRBJ2-3; TRBD1 is a possible D gene (5 bases). Germline-derived CDR1 and CDR2 are LGHDT and YNNKEL (reference sequence). Between the trimmed V and J ends, which lost 2 bases and 3 bases, there was a span of 12 bases. CDR3 length equals 15 residues. CDR3 sequence: CASSQQGGRTDTQYF. CDR3 coding DNA: TGTGCCAGCAGCCAACAGGGCGGTAGGACAGATACGCAGTATTTT.

Only one count was recorded for this clone. As DNA, the CDR3 is TGTGCCAGCAGCTTAGCCGGGACAGGGAATTCACCCCTCCACTTT. Residues: CASSLAGTGNSPLHF. This chain links TRBV7-9 with TRBJ1-6; 9 bases agree with TRBD1. The CDR3 has 15 residues. Losses at the gene ends were 0 bases for V and 7 bases for J; bases not matched to a gene: 1. CDR1 is SEHNR, CDR2 FQNEAQ, per germline (reference sequence).

The chain employs TRBV7-8 and TRBJ2-5; TRBD1 agrees at 7 bases. This CDR3 is built from 15 residues. V gave up 5 bases and J gave up 2 bases; unmatched junction bases: 8. CDR1 is SGHVS, CDR2 FQNEAQ, per germline. The CDR3: CASSRTDRRQETQYF. DNA of the CDR3: TGTGCCAGCAGCCGAACGGACAGGAGACAAGAGACCCAGTACTTC.

The chain employs TRBV19 and TRBJ2-7, with D maybe TRBD2 (6 bases). Germline CDR1 and CDR2: LNHDA and SQIVND (reference sequence). V gave up 3 bases and J gave up 2 bases, with 11 bases separating them. The CDR3 has 14 amino acids. As DNA, the CDR3 is TGTGCCAGTAGTATCGGTGGGGGGACCTACGAGCAGTACTTC. It codes for CASSIGGGTYEQYF. Combining the CDR3 with reference TRBV19 and TRBJ2-7 gives the whole variable domain DGGITQSPKYLFRKEGQNVTLSCEQNLNHDAMYWYRQDPGQGLRLIYYSQIVNDFQKGDIAEGYSVSREKKESFPLTVTSAQKNPTAFYLCASSIGGGTYEQYFGPGTRLTVT.

This sequence joins TRBV10-3 and TRBJ1-5; TRBD1 agrees at 9 bases. The CDR3 totals 15 residues. V was clipped by 2 bases and J by 4 bases; unmatched bases: 3. CDR1 is ENHRY, CDR2 SYGVKD, per germline. As DNA, the CDR3 is TGTGCCATCAGTGAGAGGGACAGGGTAAATCAGCCCCAGCATTTT. Translating gives CAISERDRVNQPQHF.

This clone has just one count. This chain joins TRBV4-1 and TRBJ2-2, with 8 bases fitting TRBD2. CDR1 and CDR2 from the germline V gene are MGHRA and YSYEKL. The CDR3 spans 16 residues. With V trimmed by 4 bases and J by 6 bases, 10 bases remained unmatched. CDR3 amino acids: CASSLNSGGAAGELFF. The CDR3 region has the DNA TGCGCCAGCAGCCTAAACTCGGGGGGGGCGGCCGGGGAGCTGTTTTTT.

The chain carries TRBV6-5 and TRBJ1-2; D is possibly TRBD1 (6 bases). Germline CDR1 is MNHEY and CDR2 is SVGAGI. The CDR3 consists of 15 residues. Trimming took 6 bases from V and 2 from J, leaving 16 bases between them. CDR3 region: CASSLGYRANYGYTF. As DNA, the CDR3 is TGTGCCAGCAGCTTGGGTTACAGGGCGAACTATGGCTACACCTTC.

This clone showed up just a few times. V gene TRBV5-1 combines with J gene TRBJ2-3; TRBD2 might be the D (6 bases). Trimming took off 0 bases at V and 4 bases at J, with 9 bases between the two ends. This CDR3 region has 14 residues. CDR1 is SGHRS, CDR2 YFSETQ, per germline. CDR3 in amino acids: CASSLVEGADTQYF. The CDR3 DNA sequence: TGCGCCAGCAGCTTGGTGGAGGGCGCAGATACGCAGTATTTT.

The V call is TRBV6-6, the J call TRBJ2-2, with a tentative D call TRBD2 (6 bases). This CDR3 is 15 amino acids long. CDR1 MNHNY and CDR2 SVGAGI come from the germline V gene (reference sequence). Trimming took off 0 bases at V and 6 bases at J, with 11 bases between the two ends. The CDR3 nucleotides read TGTGCCAGCAGTTACTCTCTCAGGGAGGCCGGGGAGCTGTTTTTT. Residues: CASSYSLREAGELFF.

The chain employs TRBV3-1 (or the pseudogene TRBV3-2) and TRBJ2-1; 14 bases align to TRBD2. V was clipped by 4 bases and J by 1 base; unmatched bases: 3. Germline lookup yields CDR1 LGHDT and CDR2 YNNKEL (reference sequence). The CDR3 runs 17 residues. The CDR3 sequence: CASSRGTSGGSYNEQFF. CDR3 bases: TGTGCCAGCAGCCGGGGGACTAGCGGGGGTTCCTACAATGAGCAGTTCTTC.

The genes are TRBV7-9 and TRBJ2-1; possibly TRBD1 for D (6 bases). The CDR3 runs 15 residues. Germline V gene sequence: CDR1 SEHNR, CDR2 FQNEAQ (reference sequence). The V end was cut by 4 bases, the J end by 8 bases, with 18 bases between. The CDR3 DNA is TGTGCCAGCAGCTCTGGAGAAGGGGGTTTGGATGAGCAGTTCTTC. It translates to CASSSGEGGLDEQFF.

The J gene is TRBJ1-5, the V gene TRBV15, with D possibly matching TRBD1 (6 bases). The V end was cut by 5 bases, the J end by 3 bases, with 11 bases between. CDR3 size: 14 residues. The V gene's germline CDR1 is LNHNV and CDR2 YYDKDF (reference sequence). For the CDR3, the DNA is TGTGCCACCAGCGCGGGGGCCTCCAATCAGCCCCAGCATTTT. It codes for CATSAGASNQPQHF.

As regards this clone: Other DNA sequences in this specimen translate into the identical CDR3. The chain has TRBV9 and TRBJ1-4; the D is unclear. Deletions cut 0 bases from V and 5 bases from J, with 8 bases between. The germline V gene encodes CDR1 SGDLS and CDR2 YYNGEE. There are 14 residues in the CDR3. CDR3 nucleotide sequence: TGTGCCAGCAGCGTAGGAGGGATAAATGAAAAACTGTTTTTT. This gives the protein CASSVGGINEKLFF. The complete variable domain, with remaining parts taken from reference TRBV9 and TRBJ1-4, reads DSGVTQTPKHLITATGQRVTLRCSPRSGDLSVYWYQQSLDQGLQFLIQYYNGEERAKGNILERFSAQQFPDLHSELNLSSLELGDSALYFCASSVGGINEKLFFGSGTQLSVL.

The gene calls are TRBV30 and TRBJ1-6, with D tentatively TRBD1 (5 bases). This CDR3 has 16 residues. V was cut by 4 bases and J by 8 bases, with 21 bases left in between. CDR1 and CDR2 from the germline V gene are GTSNPN and SVGIG (reference sequence). The CDR3 reads CAWKRDLGVAYSPLHF. CDR3 nucleotide sequence: TGTGCCTGGAAGAGGGACTTGGGGGTAGCTTATTCACCCCTCCACTTT.

The V and J genes are TRBV15 and TRBJ2-2, with 9 bases fitting TRBD2. With 5 bases clipped from V and 6 bases from J, the junction kept 7 bases outside the gene matches. The CDR3 has 15 residues. The germline CDR1 and CDR2 sequences are LNHNV and YYDKDF (reference sequence). For the CDR3, the DNA is TGTGCCACCAGCGCGGGAGGGGGCCTGGCCGGGGAGCTGTTTTTT. This gives the protein CATSAGGGLAGELFF.

The rearrangement joins TRBV3-1 (or the pseudogene TRBV3-2) to TRBJ1-2, with a weak D call TRBD1 (5 bases). Germline values: CDR1 LGHDT, CDR2 YNNKEL (reference sequence). The CDR3 contains 16 residues. V shed 2 bases and J shed 3 bases, with 16 bases lying between them. The CDR3 loop is CASSQQGKGLYYGYTF. The CDR3, as DNA: TGTGCCAGCAGCCAACAGGGCAAGGGGTTGTACTATGGCTACACCTTC.

The sample holds one count of this clone. The rearrangement links TRBV19 to TRBJ1-1; D may be TRBD1 (6 bases). V gave up 4 bases and J gave up 3 bases, with 15 bases separating them. This CDR3 comprises 15 residues. Germline V gives CDR1 LNHDA, CDR2 SQIVND (reference sequence). CDR3 coding DNA: TGTGCCAGTAGTACACACAGGGCATCGGACACTGAAGCTTTCTTT. Translated: CASSTHRASDTEAFF. Using reference TRBV19 and TRBJ1-1 for the parts outside the CDR3, the full variable domain is DGGITQSPKYLFRKEGQNVTLSCEQNLNHDAMYWYRQDPGQGLRLIYYSQIVNDFQKGDIAEGYSVSREKKESFPLTVTSAQKNPTAFYLCASSTHRASDTEAFFGQGTRLTVV.

This clone came up once. The chain employs TRBV6-6 and TRBJ2-7; 7 nucleotides agree with TRBD1. The CDR3 consists of 15 residues. V lost 2 bases, J lost 2 bases, and 6 bases stayed unmatched. Germline V gene data show CDR1 as MNHNY and CDR2 as SVGAGI (reference sequence). CDR3 amino acids: CASSYKGGTAYEQYF. The DNA for the CDR3 is TGTGCCAGCAGTTACAAGGGTGGGACAGCCTACGAGCAGTACTTC.

This chain joins TRBV7-4 and TRBJ1-1; D gene uncertain. The CDR3 is 13 residues long. Germline CDR1 is SGHVT and CDR2 is SQSDAQ. V lost 6 bases, J lost 3 bases, and 11 bases lay in between. The CDR3 here is CASRRTFHTEAFF. The DNA for the CDR3 is TGTGCCAGCAGGCGGACTTTTCACACTGAAGCTTTCTTT.

The genes are TRBV19 and TRBJ1-5; D is uncertain. Trimming cost V 5 bases and J 3 bases, with 8 bases left between them. This CDR3 is 13 amino acids long. Germline V gene sequence: CDR1 LNHDA, CDR2 SQIVND (reference sequence). CDR3 residues: CASSEQDNQPQHF. In DNA form, the CDR3 reads TGTGCCAGTAGTGAGCAGGACAATCAGCCCCAGCATTTT.

J is TRBJ2-3 and V is TRBV10-2; no clear D gene. The CDR3 loop spans 12 amino acids. Germline loops: CDR1 WSHSY, CDR2 SAAADI. The V and J ends lost 8 bases and 2 bases respectively, with 8 bases between them. This CDR3 is CASREITDTQYF. The CDR3 bases are TGCGCCAGCCGCGAGATCACAGATACGCAGTATTTT.

This chain uses TRBV6-5 with TRBJ1-6, with D possibly being TRBD1 (5 bases). The CDR3 spans 14 residues. CDR1 MNHEY and CDR2 SVGAGI come from the germline V gene. The germline V and J ends were trimmed by 2 bases and 9 bases, with 11 bases remaining between them. The CDR3 nucleotides are TGTGCCAGCAGTTACGCGGCAGGGTCTTCACCCCTCCACTTT. Translated, it gives CASSYAAGSSPLHF.